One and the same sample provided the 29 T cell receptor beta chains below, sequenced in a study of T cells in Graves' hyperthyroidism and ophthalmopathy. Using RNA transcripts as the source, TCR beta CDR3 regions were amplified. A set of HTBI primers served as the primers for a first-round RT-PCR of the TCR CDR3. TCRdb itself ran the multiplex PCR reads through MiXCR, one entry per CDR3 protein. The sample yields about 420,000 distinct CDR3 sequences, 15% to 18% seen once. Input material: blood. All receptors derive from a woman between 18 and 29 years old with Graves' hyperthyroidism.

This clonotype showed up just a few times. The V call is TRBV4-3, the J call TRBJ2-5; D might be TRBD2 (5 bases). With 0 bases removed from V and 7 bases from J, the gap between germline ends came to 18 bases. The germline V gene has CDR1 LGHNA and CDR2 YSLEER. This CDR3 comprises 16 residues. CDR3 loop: CASSQDYGGSLVTQYF. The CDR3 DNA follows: TGCGCCAGCAGCCAAGATTACGGAGGTAGTTTGGTGACCCAGTACTTC.

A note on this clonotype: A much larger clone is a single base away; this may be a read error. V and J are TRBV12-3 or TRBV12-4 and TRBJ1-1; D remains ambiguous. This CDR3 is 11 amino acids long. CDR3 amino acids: CASHRSTGAFF. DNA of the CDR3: TGTGCCAGCCACCGGAGCACTGGAGCTTTCTTT.

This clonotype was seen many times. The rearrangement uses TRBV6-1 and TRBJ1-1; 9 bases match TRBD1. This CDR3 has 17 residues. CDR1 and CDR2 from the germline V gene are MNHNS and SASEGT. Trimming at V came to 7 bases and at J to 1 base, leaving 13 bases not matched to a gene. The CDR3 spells CASNRQGVVVPNTEAFF. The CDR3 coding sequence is TGTGCCAGCAACAGACAGGGGGTCGTGGTCCCGAACACTGAAGCTTTCTTT.

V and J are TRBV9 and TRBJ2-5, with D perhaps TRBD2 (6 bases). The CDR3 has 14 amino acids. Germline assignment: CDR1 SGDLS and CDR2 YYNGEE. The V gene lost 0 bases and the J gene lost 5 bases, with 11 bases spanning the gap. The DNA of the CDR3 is TGTGCCAGCAGCGTAGACGGGAGTGAGGAGACCCAGTACTTC. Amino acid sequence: CASSVDGSEETQYF. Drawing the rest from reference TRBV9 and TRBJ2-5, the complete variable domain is DSGVTQTPKHLITATGQRVTLRCSPRSGDLSVYWYQQSLDQGLQFLIQYYNGEERAKGNILERFSAQQFPDLHSELNLSSLELGDSALYFCASSVDGSEETQYFGPGTRLLVL.

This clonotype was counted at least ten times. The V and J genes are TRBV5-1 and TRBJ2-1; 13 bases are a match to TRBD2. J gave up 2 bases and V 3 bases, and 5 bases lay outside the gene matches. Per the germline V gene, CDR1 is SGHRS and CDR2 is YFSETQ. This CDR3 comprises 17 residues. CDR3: CASSSTTSGRAYNEQFF. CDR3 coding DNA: TGCGCCAGCAGCTCAACCACTAGCGGGAGGGCCTACAATGAGCAGTTCTTC.

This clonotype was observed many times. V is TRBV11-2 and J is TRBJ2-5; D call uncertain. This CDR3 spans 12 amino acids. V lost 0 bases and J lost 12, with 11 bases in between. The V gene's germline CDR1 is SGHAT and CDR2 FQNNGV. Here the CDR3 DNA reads TGTGCCAGCAGCTTAGACGCCCTAGACAAGTACTTC. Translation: CASSLDALDKYF. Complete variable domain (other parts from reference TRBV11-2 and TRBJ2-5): EAGVAQSPRYKIIEKRQSVAFWCNPISGHATLYWYQQILGQGPKLLIQFQNNGVVDDSQLPKDRFSAERLKGVDSTLKIQPAKLEDSAVYLCASSLDALDKYFGPGTRLLVL.

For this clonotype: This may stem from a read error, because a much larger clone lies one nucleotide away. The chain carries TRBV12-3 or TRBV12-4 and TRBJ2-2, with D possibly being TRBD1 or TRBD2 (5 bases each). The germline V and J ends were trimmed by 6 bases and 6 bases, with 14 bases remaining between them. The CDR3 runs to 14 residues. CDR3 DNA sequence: TGTGCCAGCAGAACCGGGACGCAAGCCGGGGAGCTGTTTTTT. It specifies CASRTGTQAGELFF.

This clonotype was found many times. CDR3 protein: CASSQDRESSFEQYF. The DNA of the CDR3 is TGCGCCAGCAGCCAAGATCGAGAATCCTCGTTCGAGCAGTACTTC. The chain employs TRBV4-1 and TRBJ2-7; D is undetermined. V lost 0 bases and J 6 bases, leaving 15 bases between the germline ends. The CDR3 is 15 residues long. The germline gives CDR1 MGHRA, CDR2 YSYEKL.

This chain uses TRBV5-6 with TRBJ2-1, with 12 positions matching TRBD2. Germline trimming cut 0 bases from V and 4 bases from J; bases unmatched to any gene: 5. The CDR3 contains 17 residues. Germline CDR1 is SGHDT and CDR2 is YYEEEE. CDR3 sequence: CASSLGTSGVKYNEQFF. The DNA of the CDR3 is TGTGCCAGCAGCTTGGGGACTAGCGGGGTTAAATACAATGAGCAGTTCTTC.

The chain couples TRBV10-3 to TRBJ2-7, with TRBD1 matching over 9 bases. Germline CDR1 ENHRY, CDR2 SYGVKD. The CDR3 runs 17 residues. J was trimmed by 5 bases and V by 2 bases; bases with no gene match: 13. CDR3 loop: CAISEAGDGQGRNEQYF. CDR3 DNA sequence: TGTGCCATCAGTGAGGCCGGAGACGGACAGGGGCGAAACGAGCAGTACTTC.

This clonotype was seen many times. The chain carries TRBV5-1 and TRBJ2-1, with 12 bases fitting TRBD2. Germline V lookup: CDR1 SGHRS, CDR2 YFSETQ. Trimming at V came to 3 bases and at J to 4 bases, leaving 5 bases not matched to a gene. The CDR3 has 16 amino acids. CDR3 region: CASSSTGTSGYNEQFF. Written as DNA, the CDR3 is TGCGCCAGCAGCTCCACCGGGACTAGCGGGTACAATGAGCAGTTCTTC.

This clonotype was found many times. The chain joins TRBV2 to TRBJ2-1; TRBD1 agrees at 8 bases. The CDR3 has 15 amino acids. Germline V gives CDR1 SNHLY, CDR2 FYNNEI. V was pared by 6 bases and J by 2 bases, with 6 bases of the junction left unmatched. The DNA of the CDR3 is TGTGCCAGCAGCACAGCAGGGGGCGCCTACAATGAGCAGTTCTTC. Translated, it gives CASSTAGGAYNEQFF.

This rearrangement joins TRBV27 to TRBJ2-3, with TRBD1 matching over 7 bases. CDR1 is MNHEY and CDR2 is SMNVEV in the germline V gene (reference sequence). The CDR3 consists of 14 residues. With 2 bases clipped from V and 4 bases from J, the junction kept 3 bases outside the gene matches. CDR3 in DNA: TGTGCCAGCAGTTTACGACAGGGTCCAGATACGCAGTATTTT. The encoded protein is CASSLRQGPDTQYF.

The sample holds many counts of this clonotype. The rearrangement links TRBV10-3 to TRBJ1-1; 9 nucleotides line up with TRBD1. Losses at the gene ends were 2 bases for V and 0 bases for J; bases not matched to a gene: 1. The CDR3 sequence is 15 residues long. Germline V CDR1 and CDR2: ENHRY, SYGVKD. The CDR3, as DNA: TGTGCCATCAGTGAGGGGACAGGGATGAACACTGAAGCTTTCTTT. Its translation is CAISEGTGMNTEAFF.

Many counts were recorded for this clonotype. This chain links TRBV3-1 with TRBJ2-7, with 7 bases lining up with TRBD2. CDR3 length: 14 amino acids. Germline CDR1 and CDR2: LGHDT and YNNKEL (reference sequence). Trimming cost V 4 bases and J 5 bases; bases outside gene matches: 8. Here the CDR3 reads CASSPSGLRHEQYF. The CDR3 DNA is TGTGCCAGCAGCCCTTCGGGACTACGCCACGAGCAGTACTTC.

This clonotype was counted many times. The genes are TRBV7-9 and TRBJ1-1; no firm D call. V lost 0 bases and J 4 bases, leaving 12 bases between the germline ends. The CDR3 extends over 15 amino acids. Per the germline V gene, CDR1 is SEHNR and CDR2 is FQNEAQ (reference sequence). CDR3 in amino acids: CASSLAWPSGTEAFF. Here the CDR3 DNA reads TGTGCCAGCAGCTTAGCTTGGCCCTCCGGCACTGAAGCTTTCTTT. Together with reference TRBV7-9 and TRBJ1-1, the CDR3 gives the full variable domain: DTGVSQNPRHKITKRGQNVTFRCDPISEHNRLYWYRQTLGQGPEFLTYFQNEAQLEKSRLLSDRFSAERPKGSFSTLEIQRTEQGDSAMYLCASSLAWPSGTEAFFGQGTRLTVV.

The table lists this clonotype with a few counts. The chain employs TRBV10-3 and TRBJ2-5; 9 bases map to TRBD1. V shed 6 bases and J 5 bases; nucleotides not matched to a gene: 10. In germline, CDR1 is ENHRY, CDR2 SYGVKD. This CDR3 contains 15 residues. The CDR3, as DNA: TGTGCCATCAGCGGTCCGGGACAGGGAATGGAGACCCAGTACTTC. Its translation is CAISGPGQGMETQYF.

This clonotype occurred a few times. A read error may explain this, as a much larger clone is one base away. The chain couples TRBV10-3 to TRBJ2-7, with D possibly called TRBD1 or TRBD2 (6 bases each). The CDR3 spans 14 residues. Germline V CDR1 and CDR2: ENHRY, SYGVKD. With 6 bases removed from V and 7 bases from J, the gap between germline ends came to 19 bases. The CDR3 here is CAISFRGARGEQYF. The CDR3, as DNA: TGTGCCATCAGCTTTAGGGGGGCCCGAGGAGAGCAGTACTTC.

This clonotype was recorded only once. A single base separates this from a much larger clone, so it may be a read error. CDR3 protein: CASSFAAGTGVSSTEAFF. The CDR3 coding sequence is TGTGCCAGCAGCTTTGCGGCTGGGACAGGGGTTTCGAGCACTGAAGCTTTCTTT. The chain combines TRBV7-2 with TRBJ1-1, with TRBD1 matching over 10 bases. CDR1 and CDR2 (germline): SGHTA, FQGNSA. This CDR3 comprises 18 residues. J lost 4 bases, V lost 3 bases, and 14 bases had no gene match.

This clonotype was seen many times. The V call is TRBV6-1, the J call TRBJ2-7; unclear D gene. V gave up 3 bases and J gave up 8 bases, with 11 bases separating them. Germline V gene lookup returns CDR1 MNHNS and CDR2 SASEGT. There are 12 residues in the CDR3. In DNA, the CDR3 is TGTGCCAGCAGTGAGGACCTCTTCAAGCAGTACTTC. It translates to CASSEDLFKQYF.

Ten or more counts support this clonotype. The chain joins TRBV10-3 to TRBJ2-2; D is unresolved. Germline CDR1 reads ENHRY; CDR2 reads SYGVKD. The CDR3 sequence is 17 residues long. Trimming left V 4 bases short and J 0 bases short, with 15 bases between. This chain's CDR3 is CAISALGRNANTGELFF. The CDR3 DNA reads TGTGCCATCAGTGCCCTAGGACGGAATGCGAACACCGGGGAGCTGTTTTTT.

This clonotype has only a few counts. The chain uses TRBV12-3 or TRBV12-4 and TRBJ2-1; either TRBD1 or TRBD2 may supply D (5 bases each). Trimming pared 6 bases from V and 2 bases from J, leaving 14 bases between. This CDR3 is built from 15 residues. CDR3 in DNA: TGTGCCAGCAGCCTCCAGAGGGGCCCCTACAATGAGCAGTTCTTC. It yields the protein CASSLQRGPYNEQFF.

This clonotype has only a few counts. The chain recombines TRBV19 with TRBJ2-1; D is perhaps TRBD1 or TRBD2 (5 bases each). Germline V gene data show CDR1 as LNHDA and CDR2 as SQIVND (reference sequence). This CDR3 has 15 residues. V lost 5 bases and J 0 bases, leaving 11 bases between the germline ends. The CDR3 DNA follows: TGTGCCAGTAGTTACGGGGCGATCTCCTACAATGAGCAGTTCTTC. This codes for CASSYGAISYNEQFF.

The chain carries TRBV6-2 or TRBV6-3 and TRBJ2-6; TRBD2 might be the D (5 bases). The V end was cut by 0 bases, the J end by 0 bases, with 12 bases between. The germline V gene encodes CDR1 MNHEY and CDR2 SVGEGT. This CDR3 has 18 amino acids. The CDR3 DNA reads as TGTGCCAGCAGTTACTCGAGTGGAGGCCACTCTGGGGCCAACGTCCTGACTTTC. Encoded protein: CASSYSSGGHSGANVLTF.

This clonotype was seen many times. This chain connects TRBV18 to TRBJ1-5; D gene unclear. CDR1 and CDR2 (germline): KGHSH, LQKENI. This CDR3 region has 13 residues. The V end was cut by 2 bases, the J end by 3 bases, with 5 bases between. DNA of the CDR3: TGTGCCAGCTCACCAATGGACAATCAGCCCCAGCATTTT. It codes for CASSPMDNQPQHF.

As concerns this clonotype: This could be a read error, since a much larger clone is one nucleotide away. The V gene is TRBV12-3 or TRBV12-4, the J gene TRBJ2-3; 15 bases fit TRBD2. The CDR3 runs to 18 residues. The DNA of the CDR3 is TGTGCCAGCAGTTCCGTTCGGACTAGCGGGGGGGCCTTAGATGCGCAGTATTTT. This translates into CASSSVRTSGGALDAQYF.

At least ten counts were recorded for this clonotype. In DNA form, the CDR3 reads TGTGCCAGCAGCTTAGTCAGGGCCATACTCACAGATACGCAGTATTTT. It encodes CASSLVRAILTDTQYF. The V call is TRBV11-2, the J call TRBJ2-3; TRBD1 is a possible D gene (5 bases). CDR1 SGHAT and CDR2 FQNNGV come from the germline V gene. This CDR3 contains 16 residues. V was clipped by 1 base and J by 2 bases, with 13 bases between them.

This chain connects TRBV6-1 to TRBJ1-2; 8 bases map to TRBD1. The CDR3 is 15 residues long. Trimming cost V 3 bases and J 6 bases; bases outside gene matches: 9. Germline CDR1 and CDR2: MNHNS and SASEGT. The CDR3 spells CASSDPGQGDDGYTF. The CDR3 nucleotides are TGTGCCAGCAGTGACCCAGGACAGGGCGACGATGGCTACACCTTC.

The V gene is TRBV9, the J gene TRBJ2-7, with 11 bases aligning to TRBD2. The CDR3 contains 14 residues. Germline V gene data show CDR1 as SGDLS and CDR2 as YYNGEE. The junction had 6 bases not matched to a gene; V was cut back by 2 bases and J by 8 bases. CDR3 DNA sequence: TGTGCCAGCAGCGTTAGCGGGGGGGTCCACAAGCAGTACTTC. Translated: CASSVSGGVHKQYF.